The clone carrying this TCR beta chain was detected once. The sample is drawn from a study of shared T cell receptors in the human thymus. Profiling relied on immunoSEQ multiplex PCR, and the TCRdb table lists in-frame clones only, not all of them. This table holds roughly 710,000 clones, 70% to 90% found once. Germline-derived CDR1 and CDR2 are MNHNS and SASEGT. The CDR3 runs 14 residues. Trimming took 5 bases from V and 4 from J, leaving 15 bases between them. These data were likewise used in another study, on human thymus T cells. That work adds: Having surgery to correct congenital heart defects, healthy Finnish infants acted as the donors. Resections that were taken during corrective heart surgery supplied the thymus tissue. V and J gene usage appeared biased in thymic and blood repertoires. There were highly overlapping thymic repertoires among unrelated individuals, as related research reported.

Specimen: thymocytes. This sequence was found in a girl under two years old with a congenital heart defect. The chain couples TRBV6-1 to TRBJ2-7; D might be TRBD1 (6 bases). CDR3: CASSWAGAMYEQYF. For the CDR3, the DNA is TGTGCCAGCAGTTGGGCAGGGGCGATGTACGAGCAGTACTTC.